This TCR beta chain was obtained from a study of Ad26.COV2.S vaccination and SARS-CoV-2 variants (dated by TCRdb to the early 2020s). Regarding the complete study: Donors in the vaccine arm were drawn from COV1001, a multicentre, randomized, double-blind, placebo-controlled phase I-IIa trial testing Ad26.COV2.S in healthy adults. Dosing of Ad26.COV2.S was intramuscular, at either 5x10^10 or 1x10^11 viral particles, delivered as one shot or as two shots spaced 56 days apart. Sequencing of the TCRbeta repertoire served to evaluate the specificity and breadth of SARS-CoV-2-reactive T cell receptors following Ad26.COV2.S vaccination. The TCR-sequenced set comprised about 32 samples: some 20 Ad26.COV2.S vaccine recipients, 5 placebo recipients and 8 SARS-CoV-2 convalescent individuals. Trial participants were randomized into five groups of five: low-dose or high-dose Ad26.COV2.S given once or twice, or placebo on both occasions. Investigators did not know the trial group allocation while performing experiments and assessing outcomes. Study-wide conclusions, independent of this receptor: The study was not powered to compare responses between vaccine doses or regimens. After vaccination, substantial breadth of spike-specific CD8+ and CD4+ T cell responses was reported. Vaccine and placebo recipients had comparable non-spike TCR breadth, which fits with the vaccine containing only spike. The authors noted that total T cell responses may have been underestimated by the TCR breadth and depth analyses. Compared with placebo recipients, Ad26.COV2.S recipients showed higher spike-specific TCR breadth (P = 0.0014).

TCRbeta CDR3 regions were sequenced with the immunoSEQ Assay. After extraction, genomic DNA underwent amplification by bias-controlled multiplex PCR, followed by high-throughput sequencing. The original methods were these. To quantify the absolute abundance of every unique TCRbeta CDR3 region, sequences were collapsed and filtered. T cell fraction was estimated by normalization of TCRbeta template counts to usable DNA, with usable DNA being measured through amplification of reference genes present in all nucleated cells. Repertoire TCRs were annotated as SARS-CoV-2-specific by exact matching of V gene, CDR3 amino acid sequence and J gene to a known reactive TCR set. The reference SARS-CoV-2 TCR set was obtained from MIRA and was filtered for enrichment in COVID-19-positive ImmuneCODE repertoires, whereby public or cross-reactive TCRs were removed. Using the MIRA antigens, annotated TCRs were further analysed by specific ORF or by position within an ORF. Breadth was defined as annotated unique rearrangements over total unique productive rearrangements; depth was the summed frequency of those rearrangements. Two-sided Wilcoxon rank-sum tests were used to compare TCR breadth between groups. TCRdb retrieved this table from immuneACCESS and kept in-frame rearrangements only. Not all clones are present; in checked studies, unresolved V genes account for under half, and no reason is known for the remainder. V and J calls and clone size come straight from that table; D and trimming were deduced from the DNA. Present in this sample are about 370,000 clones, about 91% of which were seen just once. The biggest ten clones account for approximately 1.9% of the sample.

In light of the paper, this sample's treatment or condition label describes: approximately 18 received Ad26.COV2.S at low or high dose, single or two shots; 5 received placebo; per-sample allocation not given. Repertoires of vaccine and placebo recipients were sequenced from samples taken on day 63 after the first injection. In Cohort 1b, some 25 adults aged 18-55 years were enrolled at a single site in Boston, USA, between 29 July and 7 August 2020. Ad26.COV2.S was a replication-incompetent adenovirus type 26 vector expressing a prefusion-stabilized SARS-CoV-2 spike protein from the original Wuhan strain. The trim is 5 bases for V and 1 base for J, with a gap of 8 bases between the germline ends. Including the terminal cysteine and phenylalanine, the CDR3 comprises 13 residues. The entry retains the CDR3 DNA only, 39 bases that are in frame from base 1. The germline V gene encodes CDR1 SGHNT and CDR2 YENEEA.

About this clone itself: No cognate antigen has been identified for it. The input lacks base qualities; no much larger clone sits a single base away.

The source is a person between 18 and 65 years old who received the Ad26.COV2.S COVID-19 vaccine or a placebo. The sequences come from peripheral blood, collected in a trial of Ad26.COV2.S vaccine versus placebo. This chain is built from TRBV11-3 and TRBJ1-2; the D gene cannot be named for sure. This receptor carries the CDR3 CASSPARNYGYTF. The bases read TGTGCCAGCAGCCCCGCCCGTAACTATGGCTACACCTTC.